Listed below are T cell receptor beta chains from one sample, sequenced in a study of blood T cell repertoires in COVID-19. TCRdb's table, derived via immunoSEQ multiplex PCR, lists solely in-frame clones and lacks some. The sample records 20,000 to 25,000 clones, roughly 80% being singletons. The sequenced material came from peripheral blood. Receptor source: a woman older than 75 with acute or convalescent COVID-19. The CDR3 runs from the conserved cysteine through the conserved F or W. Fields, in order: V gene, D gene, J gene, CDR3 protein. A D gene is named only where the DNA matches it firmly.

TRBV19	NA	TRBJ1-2	CASSRDTDNYGYTF
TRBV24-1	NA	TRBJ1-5	CATHRRAYQPQHF
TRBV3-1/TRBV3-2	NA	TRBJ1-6	CASSPGNFNSPLHF
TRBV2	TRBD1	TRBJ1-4	CASTPDRGTEKLFF
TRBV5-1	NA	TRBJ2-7	CASSPDAGEQYF
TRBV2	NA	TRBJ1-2	CASSAGSYGYTF
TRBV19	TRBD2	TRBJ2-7	CASSPEGREGLYEQYF
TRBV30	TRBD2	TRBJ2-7	CAWSVGGAGSEQYF
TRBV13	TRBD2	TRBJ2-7	CASSLRGLADSYEQYF
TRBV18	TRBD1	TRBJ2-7	CASSSGTGGGEQYF
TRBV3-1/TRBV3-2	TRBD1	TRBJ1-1	CASSPTLTGSGTEAFF
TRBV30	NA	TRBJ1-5	CAWTSGGNQPQHF
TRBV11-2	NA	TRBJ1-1	CASHFAGIHTEAFF
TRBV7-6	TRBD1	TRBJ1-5	CASSAGTGSMPQHF
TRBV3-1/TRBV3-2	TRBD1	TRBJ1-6	CASSRDSHNSPLHF
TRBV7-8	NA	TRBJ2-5	CASSLASNQETQYF
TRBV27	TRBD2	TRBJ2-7	CASSFTSAGEQYF
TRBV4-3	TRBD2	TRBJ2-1	CASSPGLDYNEQFF
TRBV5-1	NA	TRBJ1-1	CASSLGAPGANTEAFF
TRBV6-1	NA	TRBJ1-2	CASSERQGFGYTF
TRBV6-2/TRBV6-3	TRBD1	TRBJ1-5	CASSRDIQDRARNQPQHF
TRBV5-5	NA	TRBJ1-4	CASSFYGAGTRWELFF
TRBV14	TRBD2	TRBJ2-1	CASSSLGGLATGNEQFF
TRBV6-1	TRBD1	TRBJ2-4	CASSENWDRVVDF
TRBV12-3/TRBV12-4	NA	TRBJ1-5	CASSLGQDQPQHF
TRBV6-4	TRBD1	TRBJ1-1	CASSDSRRDRGTTFF
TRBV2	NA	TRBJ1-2	CASTGSPYRANYGYTF
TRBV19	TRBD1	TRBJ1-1	CASSLGTGGLNTEAFF
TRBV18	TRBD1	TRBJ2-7	CASSSGTGLYEQYF
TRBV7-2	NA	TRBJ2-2	CASSPIRGGAGELFF
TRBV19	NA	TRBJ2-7	CASSLSGRTGRYEQYF
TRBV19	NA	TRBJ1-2	CASSIGETRFGYTF
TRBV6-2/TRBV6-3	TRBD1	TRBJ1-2	CASSYRGRGYTF
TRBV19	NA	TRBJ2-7	CASSIGGLSSYEQYF
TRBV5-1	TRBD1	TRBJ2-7	CASSSSTGGASFHEQYF
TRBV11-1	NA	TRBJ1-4	CASSLVFSGTNEKLFF
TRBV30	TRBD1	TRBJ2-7	CAWSGGTGYDEQYF
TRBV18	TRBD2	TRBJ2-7	CASSPGLAGVSYEQYF
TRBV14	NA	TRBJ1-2	CASSQARTQGYTF
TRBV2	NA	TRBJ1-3	CASRAVSSGNTIYF
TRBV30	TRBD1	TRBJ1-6	CAWSVPGGRSSPLHF
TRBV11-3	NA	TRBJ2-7	CASSPTQGSYEQYF
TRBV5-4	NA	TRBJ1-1	CASSLAGGETEAFF
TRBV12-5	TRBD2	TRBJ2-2	CASGLSSGRPTGELFF
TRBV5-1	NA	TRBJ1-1	CASSLNPSGDTEAFF
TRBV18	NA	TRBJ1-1	CASSPAQNQGTEAFF
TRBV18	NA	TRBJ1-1	CASSLVMDSEAFF
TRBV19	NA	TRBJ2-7	CASSIKEGASRAHEQYF
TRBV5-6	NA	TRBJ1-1	CASSPRQAQGTEAFF
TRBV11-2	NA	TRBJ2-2	CASSLDLGTGELFF
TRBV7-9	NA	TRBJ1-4	CASSPGGRTTNEKLFF
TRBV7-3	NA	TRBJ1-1	CASSLMAAGNTEAFF
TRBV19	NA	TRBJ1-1	CASSTPQGNEYDTEAFF
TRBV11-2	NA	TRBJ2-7	CASRDSFVSYEQYF
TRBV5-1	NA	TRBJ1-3	CASSIEGVKNTIYF